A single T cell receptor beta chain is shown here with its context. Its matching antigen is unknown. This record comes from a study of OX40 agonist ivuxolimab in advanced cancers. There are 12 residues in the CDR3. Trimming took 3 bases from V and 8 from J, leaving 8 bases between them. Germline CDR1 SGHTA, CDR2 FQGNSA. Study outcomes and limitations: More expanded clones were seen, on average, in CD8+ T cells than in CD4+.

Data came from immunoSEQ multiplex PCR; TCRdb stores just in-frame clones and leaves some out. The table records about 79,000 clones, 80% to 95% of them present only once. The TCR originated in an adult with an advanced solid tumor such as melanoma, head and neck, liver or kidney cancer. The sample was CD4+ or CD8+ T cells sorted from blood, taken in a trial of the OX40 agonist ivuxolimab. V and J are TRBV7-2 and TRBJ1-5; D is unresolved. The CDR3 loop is CASSLTAEPQHF. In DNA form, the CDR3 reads TGTGCCAGCAGCTTGACCGCAGAGCCCCAGCATTTT.